Here is one T cell receptor (beta chain) with its context. This clone was recorded a few times. Its antigen target is currently unknown. Base qualities are missing; no much larger clone stands one base away. The cohort comprised several hundred healthy bone marrow donors. At the time of sampling, every cohort member was nominally healthy, though immune exposures that went unrecorded were likely present. The donor tested CMV seropositive, placing the donor among the approximately 290 seropositive members of the cohort. Every donor gave a peripheral blood sample, and the peripheral blood mononuclear cells from that sample were used for TCR beta sequencing. The Qiagen DNeasy Blood Extraction Kit was used to extract genomic DNA from the blood cell samples. Per the germline V gene, SNHLY is the CDR1 and FYNNEI is the CDR2. From the cysteine up to the phenylalanine, the CDR3 has a length of 11 residues. The sequence is cut down to CDR3 DNA, 33 bases in frame from base 1. Trimming takes 7 bases from V and 8 bases from J, and the germline ends sit 8 bases apart.

The data are from a study of cytomegalovirus exposure and HLA in healthy donors (dated by TCRdb to 2016 to 2017). Study-level background: An earlier analysis of 587 of the donors reported 276 Gb of sequence data and roughly 120 million unique TCR beta sequences obtained from around 190 million T cells. Along with the roughly 700-subject first cohort, a separate validation cohort of over 90 different subjects was used. Genome-wide SNP genotypes for about 55% of the 666 donors were used in a later genetic analysis, which treated that subset as a discovery cohort. Donor age, sex, ethnicity and CMV serostatus were collected together with the repertoire data. Several DR-DQ haplotypes were treated as single units for association and clustering because of strong linkage in the cohort. To decide whether each TCR beta V gene segment behaved as functional or pseudogenic, an earlier analysis of approximately 600 of the donors relied on high-throughput TCR beta sequencing. The T cell repertoires of 670 or so subjects were profiled by immunosequencing and related to cytomegalovirus serostatus. The number of donors typed differed by locus, with about 629-640 for A, B, C, DRB1 and DQB1, more than 500 for DQA1, approximately 580 for DPA1, and about 450 for DPB1. In a later analysis, previously published TCR beta repertoires from 500 to 750 donors were re-analyzed and high-resolution HLA genotyping was added so that TCR occurrence patterns could be studied. The study combined high-throughput TCR immunosequencing, statistical association of individual TCRs with disease status, and machine learning to predict cytomegalovirus infection status. HLA typing included class I and class II loci at four-digit resolution. Every discovery cohort repertoire had been produced on one sequencing platform. An early release covering just under 650 HLA-typed donors comprised approximately 290 gigabases of sequencing data and roughly 85 million unique TCR sequences. Among 398 genotyped donors of the cohort, an average of approximately 240,000 unique TCR beta nucleotide sequences were sequenced per donor, about a sixth of them non-productive. Among the roughly 400 genotyped donors, approximately 81% belonged to the genetic ancestry cluster associated with self-reported Caucasian donors. The aim of the study was to test whether cataloging public T cell receptors could identify signatures of past pathogen exposure. In the later analysis, no new phenotypic data were used to find candidate immune exposures; instead, reliance was placed on TCR beta sequences and their occurrence across donors.

Libraries were constructed by the immunoSEQ multiplex PCR assay. For the multiplex PCR, a mixture combining 60 forward primers for TCR Vbeta segments and 13 reverse primers for TCR Jbeta segments was used. The CDR3 region of rearranged TCR beta genes was amplified from genomic DNA by a multiplex PCR assay. The amplified TCR beta libraries were sequenced on the Illumina HiSeq System as 87-base-pair reads. Processing in the source paper ran as follows. A later analysis tallied 80 million to 95 million unique TCR beta chains across the 550 to 850 repertoires, and around 12 million of those chains were shared by two or more donors. To remove PCR and sequencing errors, raw reads were error-corrected and collapsed into unique sequences using a nearest-neighbor algorithm that merged closely related sequences. To assign V, D and J gene segments, CDR3 sequences were aligned to IMGT reference sequences. Each retained sequence needed at least a six-nucleotide match to both a V gene segment and a J gene segment. Rearrangements were called productive when the CDR3 lacked stop codons and stayed in frame with V and J; all others were non-productive. CDR3 was defined by IMGT convention, running from the second conserved V-encoded cysteine to the conserved J-encoded phenylalanine. Sequences without an unambiguous match to a single V gene segment were excluded from the earlier analysis of about 640 of the donors. In an earlier analysis of approximately 500 of the donors, a V segment was called functional when productive rearrangements were above 56.7%, and segregating when the standard deviation between donors exceeded 5%. A statistical classification framework was built for diagnosing cytomegalovirus status from the catalog of TCR beta chain sequences. V and J gene assignment, in a later analysis, came from comparing TCR nucleotide sequences with IMGT/GENE-DB human TR gene sequences. Using the TCRdist pipeline, a later analysis assigned CDR3 sequences along with most-parsimonious VDJ recombination scenarios. In a later analysis, each TCR beta chain was defined by its CDR3 amino acid sequence together with its V-gene family, and reads lacking a unique V-gene family were excluded. In a later analysis, around 650 highly shared, low-generation-probability nucleotide sequences were removed to address suspected cross-contamination and a sequencing artifact. In a later analysis, a clonal expansion index for each public chain was calculated from normalized within-repertoire ranks of inferred template counts. In a later analysis, generation probabilities were computed with a VDJ recombination model fitted to out-of-frame rearrangements, and the resulting probabilities were checked against IGoR. In a later analysis, TCR-TCR, TCR-HLA and TCR-CMV co-occurrence was scored with hypergeometric tests, and a repertoire-size bias correction was applied to TCR pairs. To estimate false discovery rates, a later analysis permuted the HLA or CMV assignments 20 times. In a later analysis, co-occurring TCRs were grouped with DBSCAN, and TCRdist sequence similarity was added when clustering was performed within HLA-allele-positive subsets. Co-occurrence clustering excluded repertoires with fewer than 30,000 or more than 120,000 public chains, plus five with anomalous nucleotide sharing. TCRdb's version of the immuneACCESS table is confined to in-frame rearrangements and falls short of the full clone set. An unresolved V gene accounts for under half of the shortfall where checked; the remainder is of unknown origin. D and trimming come from the DNA, and the V and J calls and clone size come from that table. For this sample the table gives fewer than 85,000 clones, of which about 76% were detected only once. Of the sample, around 10% is held by the ten largest clones.

Here is what the overall study found, with its caveats: According to a later analysis, parvovirus B19, influenza, CMV and Epstein-Barr virus appeared linked to several top co-occurrence clusters. Some IMGT-functional V segments, including TRBV6-2 and TRBV6-3, could not be distinguished by the 87-base-pair reads and were therefore excluded. According to a later analysis, most CMV-associated TCR beta chains appeared to be HLA-restricted, and the HLA associations seemed to be driven largely by CMV exposure. An association between a missense DCLRE1C variant and V-gene and J-gene trimming of TCR beta chains was found in a later genetic analysis and replicated in an independent cohort. In a later analysis, the rate of TCR association differed among HLA loci, with DRB1 alleles having the most associated TCRs and HLA-C alleles having the fewest. In a later analysis, HLA-associated TCR beta chains were found to be more clonally expanded and to have lower generation probabilities than equally common non-associated chains. A total of 150 or so TCR beta chains were listed by the study as associated with cytomegalovirus. In this cohort, only TCR beta chains were sequenced, and detectable features were limited by the absence of alpha or paired-chain data. In vitro tests confirmed that a few of the cytomegalovirus-associated TCR beta chains recognize cytomegalovirus antigens. A cluster of highly shared sequence variants was judged likely to be a technical artifact of the sequencing pipeline. According to the authors, the approach could potentially be generalized to other disease states and immunological phenotypes. A later analysis associated 15,000 or so TCR beta sequences with specific HLA alleles at a false discovery rate of 0.05. A further reported finding was that TCR beta sequences accurately predicted the HLA-A and HLA-B alleles for most subjects in the first cohort. HLA typing was unavailable for some donors at each locus, so association tests used only the typed subset. Linkage disequilibrium might explain the correlated functional status among segregating V segments, but an unknown experimental factor could not be excluded. The earlier analysis of 587 of the donors excluded 15 to 20 rarely observed V segments, including chromosome 9 orphons, because counts were too low. Roughly uniform sequencing depth across donors was assumed in presence/absence analyses, although this assumption may not hold. An earlier analysis of approximately 530 of the donors showed that most TCR beta V segments appeared in productive rearrangements either about 87% or about 30% of the time, which broadly matched IMGT annotations. The classifier was reported to diagnose cytomegalovirus status with high specificity and sensitivity in both the original and validation cohorts. Across donors, most TCR sequences were observed very rarely, whereas some public TCRs were present in many individuals. For the cohort, immune exposure information was limited to CMV serostatus. When HLA alleles, especially DR and DQ, strongly co-occurred, attributing TCR associations to individual alleles was difficult. Compared with the roughly 710-donor mean, donors in an Asian-associated ancestry cluster had fewer N-insertions in productive TCRs, according to a later genetic analysis.

The receptor chain draws on TRBV2 and TRBJ2-2; no D gene can be assigned with confidence. The sequenced sample consisted of PBMCs. The sequence was collected from a male donor in good health and CMV-seropositive. DNA sequence: TGTGCCAGCAACGTGAGGGGGGAGCTGTTTTTT. Translated, this is CASNVRGELFF.